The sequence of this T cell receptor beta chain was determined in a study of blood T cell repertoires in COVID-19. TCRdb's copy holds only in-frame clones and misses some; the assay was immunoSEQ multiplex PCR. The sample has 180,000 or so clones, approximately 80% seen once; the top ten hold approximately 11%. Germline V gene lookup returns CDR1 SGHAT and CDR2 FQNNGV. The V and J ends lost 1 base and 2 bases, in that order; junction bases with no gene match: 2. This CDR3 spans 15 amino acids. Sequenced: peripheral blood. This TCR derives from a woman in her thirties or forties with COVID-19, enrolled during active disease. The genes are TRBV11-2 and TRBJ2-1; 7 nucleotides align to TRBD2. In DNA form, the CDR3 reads TGTGCCAGCAGCTTAGTGGGAGGGCCCTACAATGAGCAGTTCTTC. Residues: CASSLVGGPYNEQFF. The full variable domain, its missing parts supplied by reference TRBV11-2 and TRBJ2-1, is EAGVAQSPRYKIIEKRQSVAFWCNPISGHATLYWYQQILGQGPKLLIQFQNNGVVDDSQLPKDRFSAERLKGVDSTLKIQPAKLEDSAVYLCASSLVGGPYNEQFFGPGTRLTVL.